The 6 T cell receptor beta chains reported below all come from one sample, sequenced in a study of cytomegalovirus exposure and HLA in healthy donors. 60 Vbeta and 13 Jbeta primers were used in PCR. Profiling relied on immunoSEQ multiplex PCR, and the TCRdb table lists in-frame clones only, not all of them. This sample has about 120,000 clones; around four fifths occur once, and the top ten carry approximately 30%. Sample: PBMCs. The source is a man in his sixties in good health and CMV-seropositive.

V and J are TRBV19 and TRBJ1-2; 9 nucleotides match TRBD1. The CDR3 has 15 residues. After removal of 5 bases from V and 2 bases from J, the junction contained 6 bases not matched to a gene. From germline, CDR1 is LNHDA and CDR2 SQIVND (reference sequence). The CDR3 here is CASSAQQGANYGYTF. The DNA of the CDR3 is TGTGCCAGTAGTGCCCAACAGGGGGCCAACTATGGCTACACCTTC.

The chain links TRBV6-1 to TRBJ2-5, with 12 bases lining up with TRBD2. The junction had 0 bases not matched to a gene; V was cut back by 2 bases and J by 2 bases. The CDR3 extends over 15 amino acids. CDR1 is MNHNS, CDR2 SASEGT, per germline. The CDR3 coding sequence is TGTGCCAGCAGTGAACTAGCGGGAGGGCAAGAGACCCAGTACTTC. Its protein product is CASSELAGGQETQYF.

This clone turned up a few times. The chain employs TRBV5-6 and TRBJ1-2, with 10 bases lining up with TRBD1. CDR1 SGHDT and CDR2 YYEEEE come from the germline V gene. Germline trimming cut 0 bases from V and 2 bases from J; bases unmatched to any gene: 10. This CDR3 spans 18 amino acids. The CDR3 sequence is CASSLVGGQGFRNYGYTF. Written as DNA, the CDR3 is TGTGCCAGCAGCTTGGTCGGGGGACAGGGGTTTAGAAACTATGGCTACACCTTC.

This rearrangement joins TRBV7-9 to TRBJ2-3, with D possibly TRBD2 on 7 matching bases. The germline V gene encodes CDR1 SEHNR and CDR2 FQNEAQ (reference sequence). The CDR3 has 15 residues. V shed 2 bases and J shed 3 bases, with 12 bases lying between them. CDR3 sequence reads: CASSLYAGATDTQYF. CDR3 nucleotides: TGTGCCAGCAGCTTATACGCGGGGGCAACAGATACGCAGTATTTT.

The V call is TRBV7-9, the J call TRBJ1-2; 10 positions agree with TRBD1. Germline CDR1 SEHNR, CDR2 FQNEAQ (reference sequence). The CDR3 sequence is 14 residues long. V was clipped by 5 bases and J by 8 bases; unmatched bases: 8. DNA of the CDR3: TGTGCCAGCAGCCCAAGTTGGGACAGGGGAGGCTACACCTTC. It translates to CASSPSWDRGGYTF.

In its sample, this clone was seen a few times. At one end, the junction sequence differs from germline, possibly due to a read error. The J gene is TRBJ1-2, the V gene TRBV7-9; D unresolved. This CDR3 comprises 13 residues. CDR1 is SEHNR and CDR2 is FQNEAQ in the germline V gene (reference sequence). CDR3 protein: CSSSLDVEGGYTF. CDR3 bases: TGTTCCAGCAGCTTAGATGTGGAGGGCGGCTACACCTTC.